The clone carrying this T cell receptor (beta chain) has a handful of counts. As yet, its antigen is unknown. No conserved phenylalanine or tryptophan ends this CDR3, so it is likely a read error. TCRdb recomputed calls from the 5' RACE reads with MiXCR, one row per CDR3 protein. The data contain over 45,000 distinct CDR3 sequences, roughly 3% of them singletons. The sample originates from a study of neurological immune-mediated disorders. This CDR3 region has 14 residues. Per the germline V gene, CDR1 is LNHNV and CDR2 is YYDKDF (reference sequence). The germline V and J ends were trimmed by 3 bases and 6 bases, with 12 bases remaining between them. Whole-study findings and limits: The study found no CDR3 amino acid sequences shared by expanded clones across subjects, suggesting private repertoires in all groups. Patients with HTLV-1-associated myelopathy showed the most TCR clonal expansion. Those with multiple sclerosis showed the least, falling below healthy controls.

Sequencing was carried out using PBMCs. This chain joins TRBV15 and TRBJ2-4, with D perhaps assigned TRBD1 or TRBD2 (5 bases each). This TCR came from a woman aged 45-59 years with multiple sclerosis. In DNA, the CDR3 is TGTGCCACCAGCAGGGCTTCTGGGGGAAACATTCAGTACAAC. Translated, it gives CATSRASGGNIQYN.